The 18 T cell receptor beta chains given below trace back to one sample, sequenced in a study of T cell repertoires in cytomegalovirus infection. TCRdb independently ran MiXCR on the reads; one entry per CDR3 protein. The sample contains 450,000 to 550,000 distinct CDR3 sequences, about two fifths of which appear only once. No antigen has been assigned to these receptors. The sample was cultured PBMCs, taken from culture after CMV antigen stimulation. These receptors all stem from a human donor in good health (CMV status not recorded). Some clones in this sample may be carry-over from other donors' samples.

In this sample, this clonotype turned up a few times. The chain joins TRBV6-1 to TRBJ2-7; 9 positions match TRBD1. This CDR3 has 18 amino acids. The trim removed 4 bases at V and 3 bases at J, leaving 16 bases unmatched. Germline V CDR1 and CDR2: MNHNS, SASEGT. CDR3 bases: TGTGCCAGCAGTGTTCGACGCCTCCTCCGGGACAGGGACTACGAGCAGTACTTC. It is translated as CASSVRRLLRDRDYEQYF.

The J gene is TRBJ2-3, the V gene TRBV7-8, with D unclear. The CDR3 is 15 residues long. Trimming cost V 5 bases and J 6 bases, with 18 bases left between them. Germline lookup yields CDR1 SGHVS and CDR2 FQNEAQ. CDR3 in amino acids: CASSPQERAADTQYF. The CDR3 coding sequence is TGTGCCAGCAGCCCCCAAGAACGAGCTGCCGATACGCAGTATTTT.

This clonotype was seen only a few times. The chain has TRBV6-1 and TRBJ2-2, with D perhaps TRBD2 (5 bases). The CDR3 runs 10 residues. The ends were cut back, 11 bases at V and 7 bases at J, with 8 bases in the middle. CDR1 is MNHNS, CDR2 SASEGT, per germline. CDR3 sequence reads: CAGGSGELFF. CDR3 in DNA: TGTGCCGGAGGAAGCGGGGAGCTGTTTTTT.

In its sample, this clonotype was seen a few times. As DNA, the CDR3 is TGTGCCAGCAGCGGGGCGGGAGTCGGTGAGCAGTACTTC. This gives the protein CASSGAGVGEQYF. The chain carries TRBV7-2 and TRBJ2-7; 7 bases map to TRBD2. V lost 5 bases, J lost 7 bases, and 8 bases stayed unmatched. Germline assignment: CDR1 SGHTA and CDR2 FQGNSA. This CDR3 spans 13 amino acids.

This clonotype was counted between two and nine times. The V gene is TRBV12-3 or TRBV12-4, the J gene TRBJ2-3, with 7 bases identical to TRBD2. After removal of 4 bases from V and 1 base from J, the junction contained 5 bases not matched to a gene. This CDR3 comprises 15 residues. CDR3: CASSYGLVGTDTQYF. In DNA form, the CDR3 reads TGTGCCAGCAGTTACGGACTAGTTGGCACAGATACGCAGTATTTT.

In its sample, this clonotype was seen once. In DNA, the CDR3 is TGTGCCAGCAGCATTAGCGGGCGGAACACCGGGGAGCTGTTTTTT. Amino acid sequence: CASSISGRNTGELFF. V usage is TRBV11-2 and J usage is TRBJ2-2, with 7 positions matching TRBD2. This CDR3 has 15 amino acids. V lost 5 bases to trimming and J lost 1 base; unmatched junction nucleotides: 4. The V gene's germline CDR1 is SGHAT and CDR2 FQNNGV.

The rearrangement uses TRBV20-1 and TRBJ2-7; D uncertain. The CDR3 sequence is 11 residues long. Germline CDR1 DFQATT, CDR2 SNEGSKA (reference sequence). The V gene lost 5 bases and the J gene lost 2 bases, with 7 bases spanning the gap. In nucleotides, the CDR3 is TGCAGTGCTTCAAATCCCTACGAGCAGTACTTC. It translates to CSASNPYEQYF.

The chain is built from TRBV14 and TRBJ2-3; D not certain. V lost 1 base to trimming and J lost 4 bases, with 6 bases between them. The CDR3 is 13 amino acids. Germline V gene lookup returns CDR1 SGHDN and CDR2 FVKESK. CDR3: CASSQAWADTQYF. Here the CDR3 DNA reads TGTGCCAGCAGCCAAGCGTGGGCAGATACGCAGTATTTT.

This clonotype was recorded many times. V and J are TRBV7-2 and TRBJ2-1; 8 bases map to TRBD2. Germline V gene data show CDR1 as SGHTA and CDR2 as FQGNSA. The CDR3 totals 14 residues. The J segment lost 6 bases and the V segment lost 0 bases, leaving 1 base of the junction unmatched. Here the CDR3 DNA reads TGTGCCAGCAGCTTAGCGCGGGGGGTCAATGAGCAGTTCTTC. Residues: CASSLARGVNEQFF.

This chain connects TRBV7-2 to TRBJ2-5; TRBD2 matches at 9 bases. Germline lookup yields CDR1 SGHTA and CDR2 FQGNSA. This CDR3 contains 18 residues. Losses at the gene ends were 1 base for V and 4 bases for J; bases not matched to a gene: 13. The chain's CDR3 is CASSLVSLAGVEGETQYF. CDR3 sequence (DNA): TGTGCCAGCAGCTTAGTGTCGTTAGCGGGAGTTGAAGGAGAGACCCAGTACTTC.

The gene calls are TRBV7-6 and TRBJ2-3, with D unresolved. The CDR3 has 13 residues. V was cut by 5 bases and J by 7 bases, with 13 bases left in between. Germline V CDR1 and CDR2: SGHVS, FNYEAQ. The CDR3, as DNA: TGTGCCAGCAGCGTCTCCGGCGTAAATACGCAGTATTTT. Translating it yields CASSVSGVNTQYF.

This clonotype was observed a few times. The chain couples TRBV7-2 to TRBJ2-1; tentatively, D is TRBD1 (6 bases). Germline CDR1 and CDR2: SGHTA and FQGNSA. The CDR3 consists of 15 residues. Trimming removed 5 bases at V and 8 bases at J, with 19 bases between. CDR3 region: CASSPHRALSDEQFF. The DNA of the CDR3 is TGTGCCAGCAGCCCCCACAGGGCCCTCTCCGATGAGCAGTTCTTC.

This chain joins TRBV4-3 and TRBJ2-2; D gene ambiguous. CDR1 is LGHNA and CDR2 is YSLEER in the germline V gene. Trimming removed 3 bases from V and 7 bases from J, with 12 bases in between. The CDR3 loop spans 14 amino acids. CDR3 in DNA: TGCGCCAGCAGCCATACGTCCCTTAACGGGGAGCTGTTTTTT. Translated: CASSHTSLNGELFF.

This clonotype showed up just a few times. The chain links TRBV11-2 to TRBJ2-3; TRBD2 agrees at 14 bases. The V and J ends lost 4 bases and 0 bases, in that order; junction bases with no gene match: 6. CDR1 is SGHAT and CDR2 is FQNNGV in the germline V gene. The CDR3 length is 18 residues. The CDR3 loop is CASSSGLAGVPSTDTQYF. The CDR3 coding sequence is TGTGCCAGCAGCTCGGGACTAGCGGGAGTCCCCAGCACAGATACGCAGTATTTT.

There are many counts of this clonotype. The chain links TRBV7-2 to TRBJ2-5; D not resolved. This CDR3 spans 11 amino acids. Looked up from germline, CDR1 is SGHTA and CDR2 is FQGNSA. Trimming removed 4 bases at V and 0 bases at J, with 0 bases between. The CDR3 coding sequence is TGTGCCAGCAGCTACCAAGAGACCCAGTACTTC. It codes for CASSYQETQYF.

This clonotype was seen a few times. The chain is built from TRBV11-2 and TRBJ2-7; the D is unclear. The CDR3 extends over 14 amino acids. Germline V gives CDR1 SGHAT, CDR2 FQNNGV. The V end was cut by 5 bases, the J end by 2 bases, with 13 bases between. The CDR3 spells CASSPRAATYEQYF. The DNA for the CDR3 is TGTGCCAGCAGCCCCCGGGCAGCTACCTACGAGCAGTACTTC. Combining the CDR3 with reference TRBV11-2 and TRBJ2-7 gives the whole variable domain EAGVAQSPRYKIIEKRQSVAFWCNPISGHATLYWYQQILGQGPKLLIQFQNNGVVDDSQLPKDRFSAERLKGVDSTLKIQPAKLEDSAVYLCASSPRAATYEQYFGPGTRLTVT.

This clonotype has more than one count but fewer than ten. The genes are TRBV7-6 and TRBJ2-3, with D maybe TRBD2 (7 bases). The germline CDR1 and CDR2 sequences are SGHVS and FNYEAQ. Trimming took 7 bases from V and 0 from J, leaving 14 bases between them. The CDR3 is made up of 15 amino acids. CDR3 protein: CASNIGGQSTDTQYF. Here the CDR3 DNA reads TGTGCCAGCAACATCGGGGGGCAAAGCACAGATACGCAGTATTTT.

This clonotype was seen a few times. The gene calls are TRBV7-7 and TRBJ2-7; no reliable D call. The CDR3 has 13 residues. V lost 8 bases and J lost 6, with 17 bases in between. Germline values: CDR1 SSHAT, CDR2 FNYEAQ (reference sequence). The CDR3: CASAKDQDREQYF. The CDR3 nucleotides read TGTGCCAGCGCTAAGGATCAGGACCGCGAGCAGTACTTC.